One T cell receptor (beta chain) is described in this entry. The data stem from a study of T cell changes during pregnancy in multiple sclerosis. The CDR3 runs 15 residues. V dropped 2 bases and J dropped 3; count of bases not matched to a gene: 3. The V gene's germline CDR1 is MNHEY and CDR2 SMNVEV (reference sequence). Profiled with immunoSEQ multiplex PCR; TCRdb holds only in-frame clones, not every one. Of some 67,000 clones in the sample, more than 85% were seen once. The chain couples TRBV27 to TRBJ2-1; TRBD2 agrees at 8 bases. Sequencing used peripheral blood, obtained in the first trimester of pregnancy. The TCR sequence derives from a female donor with multiple sclerosis, enrolled in a pregnancy study. CDR3 nucleotides: TGTGCCAGCAGTTTACGGCGGGGGGTCTACAATGAGCAGTTCTTC. Protein sequence: CASSLRRGVYNEQFF.